Presented here are 27 T cell receptor beta chains from one specimen sequenced in a study of human T cells and chemical hapten exposure. TCRdb re-called the RACE reads with MiXCR, one entry per CDR3 protein. Found here are 89,000 or so distinct CDR3 sequences, less than 8% of them singletons; the top ten hold 1% to 1.5%. Documented time point: patch test 2, 6 weeks after DPC sensitization. Indicated treatment: therapeutic diphenylcyclopropenone sensitization with weekly scalp DPC. The input for sequencing was whole blood, taken in connection with sensitization to the hapten diphenylcyclopropenone (DPC). Receptors were obtained from a woman aged 30 to 39 with alopecia areata. Some clones in this sample may be carry-over from other donors' samples.

This sequence joins TRBV6-5 and TRBJ2-7, with D perhaps matching TRBD1 or TRBD2 (5 bases each). This CDR3 is built from 15 residues. Germline CDR1 and CDR2: MNHEY and SVGAGI. Trimming removed 4 bases from V and 4 bases from J, with 17 bases in between. This CDR3 reads CASSWAGDSLYEQYF. In nucleotides, the CDR3 is TGTGCCAGCAGTTGGGCGGGTGACAGCCTATACGAGCAGTACTTC.

This clonotype was seen many times. The genes are TRBV18 and TRBJ2-5, with 7 bases fitting TRBD1. V lost 3 bases and J lost 2; bases outside the gene matches: 6. The CDR3 spans 15 residues. Germline CDR1 is KGHSH and CDR2 is LQKENI. In DNA, the CDR3 is TGTGCCAGCTCACCGGACAGGACGCGACAAGAGACCCAGTACTTC. Its translation: CASSPDRTRQETQYF.

This clonotype was counted a few times. The DNA of the CDR3 is TGTGCCAGCACCCGAGGGTCGGCCGGGGAGCTGTTTTTT. This gives the protein CASTRGSAGELFF. The chain has TRBV12-3 or TRBV12-4 and TRBJ2-2, with a weak D call TRBD2 (5 bases). CDR3 length: 13 residues. The V and J ends lost 7 bases and 6 bases respectively, with 12 bases between them.

This clonotype was seen repeatedly, ten times or more. The chain carries TRBV7-9 and TRBJ1-2; no definite D call. The CDR3 consists of 14 residues. V was clipped by 1 base and J by 4 bases, with 10 bases between them. CDR1 and CDR2 from the germline V gene are SEHNR and FQNEAQ (reference sequence). CDR3 sequence reads: CASSLDPPLYGYTF. DNA of the CDR3: TGTGCCAGCAGCTTAGACCCACCCCTCTATGGCTACACCTTC. The full variable domain, rest sourced from reference TRBV7-9 and TRBJ1-2, is DTGVSQNPRHKITKRGQNVTFRCDPISEHNRLYWYRQTLGQGPEFLTYFQNEAQLEKSRLLSDRFSAERPKGSFSTLEIQRTEQGDSAMYLCASSLDPPLYGYTFGSGTRLTVV.

This clonotype was observed many times. This chain uses TRBV7-9 with TRBJ2-3; D possibly corresponds to TRBD2 (6 bases). Germline V CDR1 and CDR2: SEHNR, FQNEAQ (reference sequence). This CDR3 comprises 15 residues. Trimming cost V 3 bases and J 0 bases, with 10 bases left between them. The CDR3 DNA reads TGTGCCAGCAGCTTCATGGCGGGGAGCACAGATACGCAGTATTTT. Its translation is CASSFMAGSTDTQYF.

The table lists this clonotype with many counts. V usage is TRBV2 and J usage is TRBJ2-1, with a possible D match to TRBD2 (6 bases). The germline gives CDR1 SNHLY, CDR2 FYNNEI. The CDR3 length is 16 residues. Trimming removed 4 bases from V and 3 bases from J, with 16 bases in between. The chain's CDR3 is CASSVRGGAVYNEQFF. CDR3 bases: TGTGCCAGCAGTGTACGCGGCGGGGCAGTCTACAATGAGCAGTTCTTC.

This clonotype was observed a few times. This chain uses TRBV12-3 or TRBV12-4 with TRBJ2-7, with 8 bases identical to TRBD1. The CDR3 sequence is 14 residues long. V trimming: 3 bases; J trimming: 5 bases; junction bases outside the gene matches: 6. In DNA, the CDR3 is TGTGCCAGCAGTTTCTGGCAGGGGGCCCACGAGCAGTACTTC. Amino acid sequence: CASSFWQGAHEQYF.

The chain carries TRBV29-1 and TRBJ1-2, with D perhaps TRBD1 (6 bases). V was pared by 7 bases and J by 2 bases, with 14 bases between. The CDR3 loop spans 13 amino acids. The germline CDR1 and CDR2 sequences are SQVTM and ANQGSEA. For the CDR3, the DNA is TGCAGCGCAAGACAGGACTTGAACTATGGCTACACCTTC. Amino acid sequence: CSARQDLNYGYTF. Drawing the rest from reference TRBV29-1 and TRBJ1-2, the complete variable domain is SAVISQKPSRDICQRGTSLTIQCQVDSQVTMMFWYRQQPGQSLTLIATANQGSEATYESGFVIDKFPISRPNLTFSTLTVSNMSPEDSSIYLCSARQDLNYGYTFGSGTRLTVV.

This clonotype was observed a few times. The J gene is TRBJ2-1, the V gene TRBV29-1, with 8 nucleotides matching TRBD1. V shed 8 bases and J 0 bases; nucleotides not matched to a gene: 9. This CDR3 is 15 amino acids long. CDR1 is SQVTM, CDR2 ANQGSEA, per germline. For the CDR3, the DNA is TGCAGCACTAGAGACAGGGGAAGCTCCTACAATGAGCAGTTCTTC. Its protein is CSTRDRGSSYNEQFF.

This clonotype came up many times. V usage is TRBV7-9 and J usage is TRBJ1-1; no firm D call. The CDR3 runs 12 residues. V lost 3 bases, J lost 0 bases, and 2 bases lay in between. From germline, CDR1 is SEHNR and CDR2 FQNEAQ (reference sequence). In DNA form, the CDR3 reads TGTGCCAGCAGCTTGATGAACACTGAAGCTTTCTTT. It translates to CASSLMNTEAFF.

The sample holds a few counts of this clonotype. V gene TRBV3-1 combines with J gene TRBJ2-7, with 7 positions matching TRBD1. Germline CDR1 and CDR2: LGHDT and YNNKEL (reference sequence). The J segment lost 3 bases and the V segment lost 4 bases, leaving 3 bases of the junction unmatched. The CDR3 spans 13 residues. This chain's CDR3 is CASSRDSLYEQYF. As DNA, the CDR3 is TGTGCCAGCAGCCGGGACAGCCTCTACGAGCAGTACTTC.

This clonotype was observed a handful of times. This chain joins TRBV6-5 and TRBJ1-2; 8 positions agree with TRBD1. Germline CDR1 and CDR2: MNHEY and SVGAGI. The CDR3 has 15 residues. V dropped 4 bases and J dropped 5; count of bases not matched to a gene: 9. The CDR3 DNA sequence: TGTGCCAGCAGTTTCTCCGGACAGGGAGGTTATGGCTACACCTTC. Translated: CASSFSGQGGYGYTF.

At least ten counts were recorded for this clonotype. V and J are TRBV7-2 and TRBJ2-3; D is perhaps TRBD2 (6 bases). CDR3 length: 13 residues. Per the germline V gene, CDR1 is SGHTA and CDR2 is FQGNSA. The V gene lost 1 base and the J gene lost 6 bases, with 8 bases spanning the gap. DNA of the CDR3: TGTGCCAGCAGCTTAGTGCGGGGCGATACGCAGTATTTT. This sequence encodes CASSLVRGDTQYF.

The table lists this clonotype with many counts. The chain joins TRBV5-6 to TRBJ2-6; D not certain. The V gene lost 3 bases and the J gene lost 0 bases, with 7 bases spanning the gap. The CDR3 is made up of 15 amino acids. Germline CDR1 and CDR2: SGHDT and YYEEEE. CDR3 region: CASSSGPSGANVLTF. The CDR3 bases are TGTGCCAGCAGCTCCGGACCCTCTGGGGCCAACGTCCTGACTTTC.

This clonotype was observed many times. The chain has TRBV18 and TRBJ2-3, with D tentatively TRBD1 (5 bases). This CDR3 is 13 amino acids long. Germline-derived CDR1 and CDR2 are KGHSH and LQKENI. Trimming took off 4 bases at V and 1 base at J, with 6 bases between the two ends. In DNA form, the CDR3 reads TGTGCCAGCTCACAACAGGGCACAGATACGCAGTATTTT. This codes for CASSQQGTDTQYF. The complete variable domain, with remaining parts taken from reference TRBV18 and TRBJ2-3, reads NAGVMQNPRHLVRRRGQEARLRCSPMKGHSHVYWYRQLPEEGLKFMVYLQKENIIDESGMPKERFSAEFPKEGPSILRIQQVVRGDSAAYFCASSQQGTDTQYFGPGTRLTVL.

This clonotype was seen many times. Here the CDR3 reads CSAPRATLYNEQFF. In DNA form, the CDR3 reads TGCAGTGCCCCGCGGGCTACCCTATACAATGAGCAGTTCTTC. The rearrangement joins TRBV20-1 to TRBJ2-1; TRBD2 might be the D (5 bases). Germline loops: CDR1 DFQATT, CDR2 SNEGSKA (reference sequence). The CDR3 totals 14 residues. V dropped 6 bases and J dropped 4 bases, with 16 bases sitting between them.

In its sample, this clonotype was seen many times. The chain links TRBV5-1 to TRBJ1-1, with 8 bases fitting TRBD1. The germline V gene encodes CDR1 SGHRS and CDR2 YFSETQ. This CDR3 has 15 amino acids. After removal of 3 bases from V and 2 bases from J, the junction contained 6 bases not matched to a gene. Written as DNA, the CDR3 is TGCGCCAGCAGCTCGGGCCAGGGGGCTAACACTGAAGCTTTCTTT. Protein product: CASSSGQGANTEAFF.

The rearrangement uses TRBV20-1 and TRBJ1-1; perhaps TRBD1 as D (5 bases). Germline assignment: CDR1 DFQATT and CDR2 SNEGSKA (reference sequence). This CDR3 comprises 14 residues. V lost 8 bases and J 3 bases, leaving 19 bases between the germline ends. CDR3 sequence reads: CSPGGRTEDTEAFF. The DNA of the CDR3 is TGCAGTCCGGGGGGGAGGACGGAGGACACTGAAGCTTTCTTT.

This clonotype was seen more than once but under ten times. V is TRBV10-3 and J is TRBJ2-3, with 15 bases matching TRBD2. The trim removed 7 bases at V and 5 bases at J, leaving 13 bases unmatched. CDR1 and CDR2 from the germline V gene are ENHRY and SYGVKD. The CDR3 totals 18 residues. In DNA form, the CDR3 reads TGTGCCATCACAATTCCGGGACTAGCGGGGGGAATCGAAGATACGCAGTATTTT. Its translation is CAITIPGLAGGIEDTQYF.

As regards this clonotype: Just one base apart from a much larger clone, this may be a read error. The genes are TRBV12-3 or TRBV12-4 and TRBJ2-3; D may be TRBD2 (5 bases). The CDR3 consists of 13 residues. CDR3 sequence: CTSRPGSTDTQYF. The CDR3 DNA follows: TGTACCAGCCGTCCGGGGAGCACAGATACGCAGTATTTT.

This clonotype was detected ten times or more. The chain links TRBV30 to TRBJ2-7; D not resolved. CDR1 is GTSNPN, CDR2 SVGIG, per germline (reference sequence). Trimming shortened V by 7 bases and J by 1 base, and 20 bases separated the two germline ends. CDR3 length: 15 residues. For the CDR3, the DNA is TGTGCCTTTCGCCTGCGTGAAGGTCTGTCCTACGAGCAGTACTTC. It is translated as CAFRLREGLSYEQYF.

The rearrangement uses TRBV20-1 and TRBJ2-3; D is possibly TRBD2 (5 bases). Germline CDR1 DFQATT, CDR2 SNEGSKA (reference sequence). V was cut by 8 bases and J by 4 bases, with 13 bases left in between. This CDR3 is built from 12 residues. In DNA, the CDR3 is TGCAGTCCACGACTAAGGGCAGATACGCAGTATTTT. Protein product: CSPRLRADTQYF.

This clonotype was detected ten times or more. The rearrangement joins TRBV7-2 to TRBJ2-3; 7 bases fit TRBD1. CDR1 SGHTA and CDR2 FQGNSA come from the germline V gene. The trim removed 1 base at V and 6 bases at J, leaving 7 bases unmatched. This CDR3 contains 15 residues. The CDR3 loop reads CASSLGGQKGDTQYF. The DNA of the CDR3 is TGTGCCAGCAGCTTAGGGGGACAGAAGGGCGATACGCAGTATTTT. The whole variable domain, remainder taken from reference TRBV7-2 and TRBJ2-3, is GAGVSQSPSNKVTEKGKDVELRCDPISGHTALYWYRQSLGQGLEFLIYFQGNSAPDKSGLPSDRFSAERTGGSVSTLTIQRTQQEDSAVYLCASSLGGQKGDTQYFGPGTRLTVL.

This clonotype was seen only a few times. This rearrangement joins TRBV6-4 to TRBJ1-5, with D maybe TRBD1 (5 bases). Germline V gene data show CDR1 as MRHNA and CDR2 as SNTAGT. The CDR3 totals 13 residues. The V and J ends lost 4 bases and 4 bases respectively, with 8 bases between them. CDR3 sequence (DNA): TGTGCCAGCAGTGCAGGGTATAATCAGCCCCAGCATTTT. This translates into CASSAGYNQPQHF.

This clonotype appeared a few times. This chain joins TRBV12-3 or TRBV12-4 and TRBJ1-2, with no clear D. V was trimmed by 5 bases and J by 3 bases, leaving 22 bases between them. The CDR3 length is 17 residues. CDR3 region: CASSPGRSGRVDYGYTF. In nucleotides, the CDR3 is TGTGCCAGCAGTCCCGGGAGGAGCGGGCGAGTCGACTATGGCTACACCTTC.

To note about this clonotype: A much larger clone is a single base away; this may be a read error. Because it lacks the conserved phenylalanine or tryptophan at the end, this CDR3 is likely a read error. The rearrangement uses TRBV3-1 and TRBJ1-3, with D maybe TRBD1 (5 bases). V dropped 1 base and J dropped 1 base, with 11 bases sitting between them. Germline loops: CDR1 LGHDT, CDR2 YNNKEL (reference sequence). The CDR3 covers 16 residues. The CDR3 nucleotides read TGTGCCAGCAGCCAAGGGGGCAGGGTGTCTGGAAACACCATATATCTT. Amino acid sequence: CASSQGGRVSGNTIYL.

There are a few counts of this clonotype. This sequence joins TRBV25-1 and TRBJ1-3, with D possibly matching TRBD1 (5 bases). CDR3 size: 16 residues. Germline CDR1 and CDR2: MGHDK and SYGVNS. V shed 5 bases and J shed 0 bases, with 14 bases lying between them. Here the CDR3 reads CASSNSGTDSGNTIYF. The CDR3 nucleotides are TGTGCCAGCAGTAATTCAGGGACGGACTCTGGAAACACCATATATTTT. Looking up the rest from reference TRBV25-1 and TRBJ1-3 gives the full variable domain: EADIYQTPRYLVIGTGKKITLECSQTMGHDKMYWYQQDPGMELHLIHYSYGVNSTEKGDLSSESTVSRIRTEHFPLTLESARPSHTSQYLCASSNSGTDSGNTIYFGEGSWLTVV.